This is a list of T cell receptor beta chains from one sample in a study of T cell repertoires in cytomegalovirus infection. Each CDR3 protein gets one entry after TCRdb re-called the reads with MiXCR. The table shows more than 150,000 distinct CDR3 sequences, with approximately 17% occurring only once. Sequenced sample: CD8+ T cells from PBMCs. The receptor source for this set is a human donor in good health (CMV status not recorded). Some clones in this sample may be carry-over from other donors' samples. CDR3s include the opening cysteine and the closing phenylalanine or tryptophan. Each record gives: CDR3 protein, CDR3 DNA, D gene, clone size, V gene, J gene. D genes are given only for firm matches. The size entry is marked missing in some rows and otherwise reads once, few, many or a size class.

CDR3: CASFLGTGLETQYF
DNA: TGTGCCAGCTTCCTTGGTACAGGGTTGGAGACCCAGTACTTC
D: -
size: few
V: TRBV7-9
J: TRBJ2-5

CDR3: CASSSGGINEKLFF
DNA: TGTGCCAGCAGCTCGGGAGGAATTAATGAAAAACTGTTTTTT
D: -
size: few
V: TRBV7-9
J: TRBJ1-4

CDR3: CASSLGQNEAFF
DNA: TGTGCCAGCAGCTTAGGTCAAAACGAAGCTTTCTTT
D: -
size: -
V: TRBV7-6
J: TRBJ1-1

CDR3: CASSAPREGGSYEQYF
DNA: TGTGCCAGCAGCGCCCCGAGGGAGGGGGGCTCCTACGAGCAGTACTTC
D: -
size: -
V: TRBV7-6
J: TRBJ2-7

CDR3: CASSPVEGFNSPLHF
DNA: TGTGCCAGCAGCCCCGTGGAGGGTTTTAATTCACCCCTCCACTTT
D: -
size: few
V: TRBV7-9
J: TRBJ1-6

CDR3: CASSFLNTEAFF
DNA: TGTGCCAGCAGCTTTTTGAACACTGAAGCTTTCTTT
D: -
size: many
V: TRBV7-2
J: TRBJ1-1

CDR3: CSARVIGTDFSGNTIYF
DNA: TGCAGTGCTAGAGTGATAGGAACTGACTTTTCTGGAAACACCATATATTTT
D: -
size: many
V: TRBV20-1
J: TRBJ1-3

CDR3: CASRVTGNSYEQYF
DNA: TGTGCCAGCAGAGTAACGGGCAACTCCTACGAGCAGTACTTC
D: -
size: -
V: TRBV6-2/TRBV6-3
J: TRBJ2-7

CDR3: CSAGPFSSYEQYF
DNA: TGCAGTGCTGGGCCCTTCAGCTCCTACGAGCAGTACTTC
D: -
size: -
V: TRBV20-1
J: TRBJ2-7

CDR3: CASSPRTGRHEQYF
DNA: TGTGCCAGCAGTCCTAGGACAGGGCGCCACGAGCAGTACTTC
D: TRBD1
size: -
V: TRBV12-3/TRBV12-4
J: TRBJ2-7

CDR3: CASSMGTSYNEQFF
DNA: TGTGCCAGTAGTATGGGGACTAGCTACAATGAGCAGTTCTTC
D: TRBD2
size: few
V: TRBV19
J: TRBJ2-1

CDR3: CASSSSYDYIEQFF
DNA: TGTGCCAGCAGCTCCTCGTATGACTATATTGAGCAGTTCTTC
D: -
size: many
V: TRBV7-6
J: TRBJ2-1

CDR3: CASSEEEGWSYEQYF
DNA: TGCGCCAGCAGTGAGGAAGAGGGGTGGTCCTACGAGCAGTACTTC
D: -
size: -
V: TRBV10-2
J: TRBJ2-7

CDR3: CASSVRTSGNTGELFF
DNA: TGTGCCAGCAGCGTACGAACTAGCGGGAACACCGGGGAGCTGTTTTTT
D: TRBD2
size: -
V: TRBV9
J: TRBJ2-2

CDR3: CASTPPGQVINEQFF
DNA: TGTGCCAGCACCCCCCCCGGACAGGTGATCAATGAGCAGTTCTTC
D: TRBD1
size: -
V: TRBV7-9
J: TRBJ2-1

CDR3: CASRGVEQYF
DNA: TGTGCCAGCAGGGGGGTCGAGCAGTACTTC
D: -
size: -
V: TRBV7-8
J: TRBJ2-7

CDR3: CASSPSDTSSNEQFF
DNA: TGTGCCAGCAGTCCATCGGACACCTCCTCCAATGAGCAGTTCTTC
D: -
size: few
V: TRBV12-3/TRBV12-4
J: TRBJ2-1

CDR3: CASSLQGDLSRGSGGYTF
DNA: TGTGCCAGCAGTTTACAGGGGGATTTGAGCAGGGGATCAGGAGGCTACACCTTC
D: TRBD1
size: few
V: TRBV28
J: TRBJ1-2

CDR3: CAWGRVSGELFF
DNA: TGCGCCTGGGGGAGGGTTTCCGGGGAGCTGTTTTTT
D: TRBD2
size: few
V: TRBV12-3/TRBV12-4
J: TRBJ2-2

CDR3: CASSLGTGSPYEQYF
DNA: TGTGCCAGCAGCTTAGGGACAGGATCACCCTACGAGCAGTACTTC
D: TRBD1
size: few
V: TRBV7-2
J: TRBJ2-7

CDR3: CASSLRSGPTEAFF
DNA: TGTGCCAGCAGCCTCCGGTCCGGGCCCACTGAAGCTTTCTTT
D: -
size: many
V: TRBV7-9
J: TRBJ1-1

CDR3: CASSYGVTAGELFF
DNA: TGTGCCAGCAGTTACGGGGTAACGGCCGGGGAGCTGTTTTTT
D: -
size: -
V: TRBV6-2/TRBV6-3
J: TRBJ2-2

CDR3: CASSLGQGASTDTQYF
DNA: TGTGCCAGCAGTTTAGGGCAGGGGGCGAGCACAGATACGCAGTATTTT
D: TRBD1
size: -
V: TRBV28
J: TRBJ2-3

CDR3: CASTSPAGGNEQFF
DNA: TGTGCCAGCACCAGCCCAGCGGGAGGGAATGAGCAGTTCTTC
D: TRBD2
size: -
V: TRBV25-1
J: TRBJ2-1

CDR3: CASRDTYNEQFF
DNA: TGTGCCAGCAGGGACACCTACAATGAGCAGTTCTTC
D: -
size: few
V: TRBV6-1
J: TRBJ2-1

CDR3: CASRETIYRDTEAFF
DNA: TGTGCCAGCAGGGAGACCATTTACAGGGACACTGAAGCTTTCTTT
D: -
size: few
V: TRBV6-5
J: TRBJ1-1

CDR3: CATSDRPLNTGELFF
DNA: TGTGCCACCAGTGATCGGCCGCTTAACACCGGGGAGCTGTTTTTT
D: -
size: few
V: TRBV24-1
J: TRBJ2-2

CDR3: CASSQDARGLASITDTQYF
DNA: TGTGCCAGCAGCCAGGACGCGAGAGGGCTAGCGTCGATCACAGATACGCAGTATTTT
D: -
size: few
V: TRBV14
J: TRBJ2-3

CDR3: CASSRQGNYGYTF
DNA: TGTGCCAGCAGCCGACAGGGAAACTATGGCTACACCTTC
D: TRBD1
size: few
V: TRBV7-9
J: TRBJ1-2

CDR3: CASSLSGAGGLNGYTF
DNA: TGTGCCAGCAGTTTATCTGGGGCAGGGGGTTTAAATGGCTACACCTTC
D: TRBD1
size: many
V: TRBV12-3/TRBV12-4
J: TRBJ1-2

CDR3: CASSLEGGPNYEQYF
DNA: TGTGCCAGCAGCTTAGAGGGGGGTCCGAACTACGAGCAGTACTTC
D: -
size: -
V: TRBV7-2
J: TRBJ2-7

CDR3: CSARDRGQETQYF
DNA: TGCAGTGCTAGAGACAGGGGGCAAGAGACCCAGTACTTC
D: TRBD1
size: few
V: TRBV20-1
J: TRBJ2-5

CDR3: CSAPQAYEQYF
DNA: TGCAGTGCTCCGCAGGCCTACGAGCAGTACTTC
D: -
size: few
V: TRBV20-1
J: TRBJ2-7

CDR3: CSARDLAGNTEAFF
DNA: TGCAGTGCTAGAGATCTGGCGGGTAACACTGAAGCTTTCTTT
D: -
size: once
V: TRBV20-1
J: TRBJ1-1

CDR3: CASSLGQGPPGGYTF
DNA: TGTGCCAGCAGCTTAGGACAGGGGCCGCCGGGGGGCTACACCTTC
D: TRBD1
size: -
V: TRBV7-6
J: TRBJ1-2

CDR3: CASSHRIPRTGEADTQYF
DNA: TGTGCCAGCAGCCATCGCATCCCCCGGACAGGGGAGGCAGATACGCAGTATTTT
D: TRBD1
size: once
V: TRBV7-2
J: TRBJ2-3

CDR3: CASSAGTGTNYGYTF
DNA: TGTGCCAGCAGCGCCGGGACAGGAACTAACTATGGCTACACCTTC
D: TRBD1
size: few
V: TRBV7-8
J: TRBJ1-2

CDR3: CASSSFSYREDVAFF
DNA: TGTGCCAGCAGTTCCTTTTCGTACAGGGAGGACGTAGCTTTCTTT
D: -
size: few
V: TRBV28
J: TRBJ1-1

CDR3: CASSQQQYQETQYF
DNA: TGTGCCAGCAGCCAACAACAGTACCAAGAGACCCAGTACTTC
D: -
size: -
V: TRBV28
J: TRBJ2-5

CDR3: CSARVGWRDTGELFF
DNA: TGCAGTGCTAGGGTCGGATGGCGCGACACCGGGGAGCTGTTTTTT
D: -
size: few
V: TRBV20-1
J: TRBJ2-2

CDR3: CASTIPNQPQHF
DNA: TGTGCCAGCACCATCCCCAATCAGCCCCAGCATTTT
D: -
size: few
V: TRBV7-9
J: TRBJ1-5

CDR3: CSVDGYGKARDIQYF
DNA: TGCAGCGTTGATGGGTATGGAAAAGCGAGAGACATTCAGTACTTC
D: -
size: few
V: TRBV29-1
J: TRBJ2-4

CDR3: CASSYSPAGGLSSYNEQFF
DNA: TGTGCCAGCAGTTACTCCCCAGCGGGGGGACTATCCTCCTACAATGAGCAGTTCTTC
D: TRBD2
size: -
V: TRBV6-6
J: TRBJ2-1

CDR3: CASSFPGRQSSGANVLTF
DNA: TGTGCCAGCAGCTTCCCGGGACGACAAAGCTCTGGGGCCAACGTCCTGACTTTC
D: -
size: few
V: TRBV7-9
J: TRBJ2-6

CDR3: CASSPFGGSTEAFF
DNA: TGTGCCAGCAGCCCCTTTGGGGGAAGCACTGAAGCTTTCTTT
D: -
size: few
V: TRBV7-9
J: TRBJ1-1

CDR3: CASSPWTFSTYEQYF
DNA: TGTGCCAGCAGCCCCTGGACCTTTTCTACCTACGAGCAGTACTTC
D: -
size: -
V: TRBV7-9
J: TRBJ2-7

CDR3: CASSVREADEQYF
DNA: TGTGCCAGTAGTGTCCGGGAAGCCGACGAGCAGTACTTC
D: -
size: once
V: TRBV19
J: TRBJ2-7

CDR3: CSALLSYTEAFF
DNA: TGCAGTGCCCTCCTCAGTTACACTGAAGCTTTCTTT
D: -
size: -
V: TRBV20-1
J: TRBJ1-1

CDR3: CASSLAPAGGWHF
DNA: TGTGCCAGCAGCTTAGCGCCGGCAGGTGGATGGCATTTT
D: -
size: -
V: TRBV7-8
J: TRBJ1-5

CDR3: CASRHPRQDTTGELFF
DNA: TGTGCCAGCAGGCACCCGAGACAGGACACCACCGGGGAGCTGTTTTTT
D: -
size: few
V: TRBV7-9
J: TRBJ2-2

CDR3: CASSLPRGSGTYNNEQFF
DNA: TGTGCCAGCAGCTTGCCCCGGGGTAGCGGGACTTATAACAATGAGCAGTTCTTC
D: TRBD2
size: -
V: TRBV7-8
J: TRBJ2-1